These 32 T cell receptor beta chains originate from one sample sequenced in a study of Graves' ophthalmopathy and Graves' hyperthyroidism. From RNA, the CDR3 regions of TCR beta chains were amplified and sequenced. RT-PCR was first run with HTBI primers, then multiplex PCR in a second round. In TCRdb, the multiplex PCR reads were re-called with MiXCR into one record per CDR3 protein. The table lists 450,000 or so distinct CDR3 sequences, roughly 14% of them singletons. Sequences were obtained from blood. Source of these receptors: a woman in her 30s with Graves' ophthalmopathy.

In this sample, this clonotype turned up many times. V gene TRBV11-2 combines with J gene TRBJ1-1; D is uncertain. V shed 8 bases and J shed 7 bases, with 14 bases lying between them. The CDR3 runs 12 residues. CDR1 and CDR2 (germline): SGHAT, FQNNGV. The CDR3 coding sequence is TGTGCCAGCGAGCCCTCGGACGGTGAAGCTTTCTTT. Translated: CASEPSDGEAFF. Full variable domain (missing parts from reference TRBV11-2 and TRBJ1-1): EAGVAQSPRYKIIEKRQSVAFWCNPISGHATLYWYQQILGQGPKLLIQFQNNGVVDDSQLPKDRFSAERLKGVDSTLKIQPAKLEDSAVYLCASEPSDGEAFFGQGTRLTVV.

This clonotype appeared many times. The CDR3 nucleotides read TGCAGTGCTGGTTTGCAGTCCGGGGAGCTGTTTTTT. Translation: CSAGLQSGELFF. The J gene is TRBJ2-2, the V gene TRBV20-1; D not resolved. V shed 5 bases and J shed 6 bases, with 10 bases lying between them. The CDR3 length is 12 residues. From germline, CDR1 is DFQATT and CDR2 SNEGSKA (reference sequence).

This clonotype was observed many times. V gene TRBV14 combines with J gene TRBJ2-7; tentatively, D is TRBD1 (5 bases). V dropped 1 base and J dropped 5 bases, with 15 bases sitting between them. Germline V CDR1 and CDR2: SGHDN, FVKESK. The CDR3 extends over 15 amino acids. CDR3 nucleotides: TGTGCCAGCAGCCAAGGTCAGGGAAGGCAGGACGAGCAGTACTTC. Protein: CASSQGQGRQDEQYF. Combining the CDR3 with reference TRBV14 and TRBJ2-7 gives the whole variable domain EAGVTQFPSHSVIEKGQTVTLRCDPISGHDNLYWYRRVMGKEIKFLLHFVKESKQDESGMPNNRFLAERTGGTYSTLKVQPAELEDSGVYFCASSQGQGRQDEQYFGPGTRLTVT.

At least ten counts were recorded for this clonotype. The rearrangement joins TRBV5-1 to TRBJ2-2; 8 positions agree with TRBD1. In germline, CDR1 is SGHRS, CDR2 YFSETQ. V lost 1 base, J lost 6 bases, and 5 bases stayed unmatched. This CDR3 has 15 amino acids. The CDR3, as DNA: TGCGCCAGCAGCTTGTCTGGACAGGGTGCCGGGGAGCTGTTTTTT. Translated, it gives CASSLSGQGAGELFF.

This clonotype was counted ten times or more. Written as DNA, the CDR3 is TGTGCCAGCAGCCCGGGACCCCCCCGTGTCCGCTACGAGCAGTACTTC. Protein product: CASSPGPPRVRYEQYF. The chain joins TRBV11-2 to TRBJ2-7; D may match TRBD1 or TRBD2 (5 bases each). The CDR3 length is 16 residues. Germline V gene sequence: CDR1 SGHAT, CDR2 FQNNGV. Trimming removed 5 bases from V and 3 bases from J, with 20 bases in between.

This clonotype was seen at least ten times. The rearrangement links TRBV7-2 to TRBJ1-5; D possibly corresponds to TRBD1 (5 bases). Germline-derived CDR1 and CDR2 are SGHTA and FQGNSA. Trimming removed 2 bases from V and 1 base from J, with 6 bases in between. This CDR3 is built from 14 residues. The CDR3 nucleotides are TGTGCCAGCAGCTTACGACAGAGCAATCAGCCCCAGCATTTT. Residues: CASSLRQSNQPQHF.

This clonotype was counted at least ten times. CDR3 residues: CASSPERGTEAFF. CDR3 coding DNA: TGTGCCAGTAGTCCTGAAAGGGGCACTGAAGCTTTCTTT. The rearrangement links TRBV19 to TRBJ1-1; D is possibly TRBD1 (5 bases). There are 13 residues in the CDR3. CDR1 is LNHDA, CDR2 SQIVND, per germline (reference sequence). V gave up 5 bases and J gave up 4 bases, with 11 bases separating them.

This clonotype was seen many times. The chain joins TRBV6-5 to TRBJ2-5; TRBD2 might be the D (6 bases). The CDR3 consists of 15 residues. The germline V and J ends were trimmed by 3 bases and 4 bases, with 15 bases remaining between them. Germline loops: CDR1 MNHEY, CDR2 SVGAGI. CDR3 region: CASSYVGGDRETQYF. CDR3 coding DNA: TGTGCCAGCAGTTATGTGGGAGGTGATCGAGAGACCCAGTACTTC.

This clonotype was observed at least ten times. The V call is TRBV12-3 or TRBV12-4, the J call TRBJ2-4, with D maybe TRBD2 (5 bases). V was shortened by 3 bases and J by 1 base, with 10 bases between the two germline ends. This CDR3 region has 15 residues. The CDR3 reads CASSLRVLAKNIQYF. CDR3 sequence (DNA): TGTGCCAGCAGTTTGAGGGTCTTGGCCAAAAACATTCAGTACTTC.

This clonotype was observed at least ten times. The chain carries TRBV11-2 and TRBJ1-2; the match to TRBD1 covers 10 bases. Germline CDR1 SGHAT, CDR2 FQNNGV. The J segment lost 3 bases and the V segment lost 5 bases, leaving 9 bases of the junction unmatched. The CDR3 runs 16 residues. CDR3 residues: CASSAGQGNVDYGYTF. The CDR3 DNA sequence: TGTGCCAGCAGCGCGGGACAGGGGAACGTTGACTATGGCTACACCTTC.

This clonotype appeared many times. V usage is TRBV12-3 or TRBV12-4 and J usage is TRBJ2-5; 7 bases agree with TRBD2. The CDR3 spans 14 residues. V was pared by 8 bases and J by 5 bases, with 11 bases of the junction left unmatched. Here the CDR3 reads CASGVAGAGETQYF. For the CDR3, the DNA is TGTGCCAGCGGGGTGGCGGGAGCTGGCGAGACCCAGTACTTC.

Many counts were recorded for this clonotype. The V gene is TRBV11-2, the J gene TRBJ1-5, with TRBD1 as a possible D gene (5 bases). V was trimmed by 6 bases and J by 3 bases, leaving 9 bases between them. From germline, CDR1 is SGHAT and CDR2 FQNNGV. There are 13 residues in the CDR3. The CDR3 DNA reads as TGTGCCAGCAGTCCGGACATCAATCAGCCCCAGCATTTT. Protein product: CASSPDINQPQHF. The full variable domain, its missing parts supplied by reference TRBV11-2 and TRBJ1-5, is EAGVAQSPRYKIIEKRQSVAFWCNPISGHATLYWYQQILGQGPKLLIQFQNNGVVDDSQLPKDRFSAERLKGVDSTLKIQPAKLEDSAVYLCASSPDINQPQHFGDGTRLSIL.

The J gene is TRBJ1-5, the V gene TRBV12-3 or TRBV12-4; no definite D call. The CDR3 sequence is 14 residues long. V lost 3 bases and J lost 2, with 8 bases in between. For the CDR3, the DNA is TGTGCCAGCAGTTTTGCGCAGGGCAATCAGCCCCAGCATTTT. This encodes CASSFAQGNQPQHF.

V usage is TRBV12-3 or TRBV12-4 and J usage is TRBJ1-5; the match to TRBD1 covers 7 bases. Germline trimming cut 2 bases from V and 7 bases from J; bases unmatched to any gene: 5. CDR3 length equals 14 residues. CDR3 nucleotide sequence: TGTGCCAGCAGTTTACTGACAGGGCGACAGCCCCAGCATTTT. It translates to CASSLLTGRQPQHF.

As concerns this clonotype: Lacking the conserved final phenylalanine or tryptophan, this CDR3 likely reflects a read error. The chain uses TRBV6-4 and TRBJ1-2; TRBD1 is a possible D gene (5 bases). Trimming cost V 5 bases and J 7 bases, with 14 bases left between them. The CDR3 consists of 13 residues. The germline gives CDR1 MRHNA, CDR2 SNTAGT. CDR3: CASSPQGLGGYTV. The CDR3 DNA is TGTGCCAGCAGTCCCCAGGGTTTGGGTGGCTACACCGTC.

In the case of this clonotype: A single base separates this from a much larger clone, so it may be a read error. For the CDR3, the DNA is TGTGCCAGCAGACGCACAGATACGCAGTATTTT. This gives the protein CASRRTDTQYF. V is TRBV12-3 or TRBV12-4 and J is TRBJ2-3; D not resolved. V was shortened by 6 bases and J by 1 base, with 2 bases between the two germline ends. The length of the CDR3 is 11 residues.

This clonotype has ten or more counts. This sequence joins TRBV6-2 or TRBV6-3 and TRBJ2-7; possibly TRBD2 for D (6 bases). From germline, CDR1 is MNHEY and CDR2 SVGEGT. Between the trimmed V and J ends, which lost 1 base and 0 bases, there was a span of 22 bases. This CDR3 has 19 amino acids. The CDR3 region has the DNA TGTGCCAGCAGTTACTTGAGGAGGGGCACAACCCCGAACTCCTACGAGCAGTACTTC. It translates to CASSYLRRGTTPNSYEQYF.

This clonotype was observed many times. This chain links TRBV12-3 or TRBV12-4 with TRBJ1-6; D not resolved. The V and J ends lost 5 bases and 2 bases respectively, with 7 bases between them. The CDR3 consists of 14 residues. The CDR3: CASSLRAYNSPLHF. CDR3 DNA sequence: TGTGCCAGCAGTCTCCGGGCCTATAATTCACCCCTCCACTTT.

This clonotype occurred many times. The chain is built from TRBV12-3 or TRBV12-4 and TRBJ1-2; maybe TRBD1 (6 bases). This CDR3 comprises 13 residues. V was shortened by 0 bases and J by 7 bases, with 9 bases between the two germline ends. The CDR3 loop reads CASSLAHRVGYTF. CDR3 in DNA: TGTGCCAGCAGTTTAGCACACAGGGTTGGCTACACCTTC.

About this clonotype: This may come from a read error, since a much larger clone is one base off. V gene TRBV6-5 combines with J gene TRBJ2-5; 9 nucleotides align to TRBD2. The CDR3 sequence is 14 residues long. The germline gives CDR1 MNHEY, CDR2 SVGAGI. CDR3 region: CVSSTETSGETQYF. CDR3 bases: TGTGTCAGCAGTACTGAGACTAGCGGAGAGACCCAGTACTTC.

CDR3 in amino acids: CASSPGTGLFYEQYF. In DNA, the CDR3 is TGTGCCAGCTCACCCGGGACAGGGTTGTTCTACGAGCAGTACTTC. The chain recombines TRBV18 with TRBJ2-7, with 9 bases fitting TRBD1. The CDR3 is 15 amino acids. With V trimmed by 3 bases and J by 3 bases, 6 bases remained unmatched. Germline CDR1 reads KGHSH; CDR2 reads LQKENI.

This clonotype was counted many times. V and J are TRBV12-3 or TRBV12-4 and TRBJ1-2, with a tentative D call TRBD1 (5 bases). The CDR3 covers 14 residues. The V end was cut by 2 bases, the J end by 3 bases, with 10 bases between. The CDR3 nucleotides are TGTGCCAGCAGTTTACAGGGAGGAGACTATGGCTACACCTTC. It specifies CASSLQGGDYGYTF.

This clonotype was detected ten times or more. In DNA form, the CDR3 reads TGTGCCAGCAGGACCCACGGACGGGAAGGGAATGGCTACACCTTC. It is translated as CASRTHGREGNGYTF. V and J are TRBV28 and TRBJ1-2; no firm D call. The CDR3 has 15 amino acids. Trimming left V 6 bases short and J 6 bases short, with 20 bases between. The germline CDR1 and CDR2 sequences are MDHEN and SYDVKM.

Ten or more counts support this clonotype. The chain couples TRBV19 to TRBJ1-5; D perhaps matches TRBD1 (6 bases). The CDR3 is 13 amino acids. Germline loops: CDR1 LNHDA, CDR2 SQIVND (reference sequence). V lost 4 bases, J lost 8 bases, and 12 bases lay in between. The CDR3 DNA reads as TGTGCCAGTAGTAAAGAGAGGGGGGAGCCCCAGCATTTT. This sequence encodes CASSKERGEPQHF.

The chain couples TRBV11-2 to TRBJ1-5; the D gene is possibly TRBD1 (5 bases). Between the trimmed V and J ends, which lost 1 base and 1 base, there was a span of 14 bases. This CDR3 is 17 amino acids long. CDR1 SGHAT and CDR2 FQNNGV come from the germline V gene. The CDR3 loop reads CASSLVGRDGSNQPQHF. CDR3 bases: TGTGCCAGCAGCTTAGTCGGCAGGGATGGAAGCAATCAGCCCCAGCATTTT. The variable domain in full, with the rest retrieved from reference TRBV11-2 and TRBJ1-5, is EAGVAQSPRYKIIEKRQSVAFWCNPISGHATLYWYQQILGQGPKLLIQFQNNGVVDDSQLPKDRFSAERLKGVDSTLKIQPAKLEDSAVYLCASSLVGRDGSNQPQHFGDGTRLSIL.

This clonotype was seen repeatedly, ten times or more. The chain employs TRBV12-3 or TRBV12-4 and TRBJ2-5; no clear D gene. The CDR3 has 12 residues. V was shortened by 2 bases and J by 5 bases, with 6 bases between the two germline ends. The CDR3 DNA sequence: TGTGCCAGCAGTTTACTCGCGGAGACCCAGTACTTC. This gives the protein CASSLLAETQYF.

This clonotype has ten or more counts. The genes are TRBV12-3 or TRBV12-4 and TRBJ1-5; D is unresolved. The V end lost 2 bases, the J end lost 6 bases, and 8 bases lay between the germline ends. The CDR3 has 13 amino acids. CDR3 sequence reads: CASSLQGSQPQHF. CDR3 bases: TGTGCCAGCAGTTTACAAGGGTCTCAGCCCCAGCATTTT.

At least ten counts were recorded for this clonotype. The CDR3 protein is CASRTLGGMNTEAFF. For the CDR3, the DNA is TGTGCCAGCAGAACGCTTGGGGGGATGAACACTGAAGCTTTCTTT. The V call is TRBV12-3 or TRBV12-4, the J call TRBJ1-1, with D possibly matching TRBD1 (5 bases). V was trimmed by 6 bases and J by 0 bases, leaving 14 bases between them. This CDR3 has 15 amino acids.

This clonotype was seen only a few times. The gene calls are TRBV5-1 and TRBJ2-7; TRBD2 aligns across 12 bases. V shed 1 base, J shed 5 bases, and the junction held 10 bases outside the gene matches. Germline V gene data show CDR1 as SGHRS and CDR2 as YFSETQ. This CDR3 has 17 residues. The chain's CDR3 is CASSLKRKLAGGHEQYF. CDR3 nucleotides: TGCGCCAGCAGCTTGAAAAGGAAACTAGCGGGGGGCCACGAGCAGTACTTC.

This clonotype was detected only a few times. The final CDR3 position lacks the conserved phenylalanine or tryptophan, pointing to a likely read error. The J gene is TRBJ2-5, the V gene TRBV11-2; perhaps TRBD1 as D (5 bases). Germline CDR1 and CDR2: SGHAT and FQNNGV. Trimming stripped 1 base from V and 7 bases from J, with 16 bases between. The CDR3 loop spans 15 amino acids. The CDR3 region is CASSLGPLQVWTQYL. CDR3 nucleotides: TGTGCCAGCAGCTTAGGCCCCCTACAGGTCTGGACCCAGTACCTC.

This clonotype was recorded at least ten times. J is TRBJ1-5 and V is TRBV19; 7 bases fit TRBD1. Unmatched junction bases numbered 6, after V lost 7 bases and J lost 3 bases. Germline V CDR1 and CDR2: LNHDA, SQIVND (reference sequence). This CDR3 is 14 amino acids long. The CDR3 DNA sequence: TGTGCCAGTACCCTGGGACAGACCAATCAGCCCCAGCATTTT. It codes for CASTLGQTNQPQHF.

This clonotype was counted many times. This chain links TRBV6-1 with TRBJ1-3; weak D call: TRBD1 (5 bases). In germline, CDR1 is MNHNS, CDR2 SASEGT. With 8 bases removed from V and 4 bases from J, the gap between germline ends came to 18 bases. The CDR3 totals 15 residues. CDR3 coding DNA: TGTGCCAGCTCTAGGGGCAGCGGACGCGGAAACACCATATATTTT. This sequence encodes CASSRGSGRGNTIYF.